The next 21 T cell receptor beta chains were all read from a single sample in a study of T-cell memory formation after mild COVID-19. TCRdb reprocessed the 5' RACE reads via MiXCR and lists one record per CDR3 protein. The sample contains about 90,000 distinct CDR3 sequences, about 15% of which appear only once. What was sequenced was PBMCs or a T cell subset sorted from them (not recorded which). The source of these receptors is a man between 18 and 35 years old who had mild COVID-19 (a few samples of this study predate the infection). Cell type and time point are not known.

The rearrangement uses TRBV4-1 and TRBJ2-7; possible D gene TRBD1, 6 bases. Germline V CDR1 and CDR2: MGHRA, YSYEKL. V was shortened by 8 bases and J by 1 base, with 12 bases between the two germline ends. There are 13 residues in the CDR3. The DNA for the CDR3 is TGCGCCAGCGCTACGCAGGGGTCCTACGAGCAGTACTTC. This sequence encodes CASATQGSYEQYF.

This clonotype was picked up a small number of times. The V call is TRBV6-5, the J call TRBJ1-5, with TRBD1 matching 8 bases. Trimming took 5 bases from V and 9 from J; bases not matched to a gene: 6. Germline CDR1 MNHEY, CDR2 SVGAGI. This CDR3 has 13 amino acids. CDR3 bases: TGTGCCAGCAGTCCGACAGGGGCTGGGCCCCAGCATTTT. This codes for CASSPTGAGPQHF.

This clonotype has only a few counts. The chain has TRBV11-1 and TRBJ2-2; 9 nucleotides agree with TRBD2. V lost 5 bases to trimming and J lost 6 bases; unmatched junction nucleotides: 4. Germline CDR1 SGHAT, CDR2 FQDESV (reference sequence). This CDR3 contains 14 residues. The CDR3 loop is CASSPLAGPGELFF. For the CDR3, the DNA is TGTGCCAGCAGCCCACTAGCGGGTCCCGGGGAGCTGTTTTTT.

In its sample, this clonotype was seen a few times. This chain's CDR3 is CASTTELLSGNTIYF. As DNA, the CDR3 is TGTGCCAGTACGACAGAGCTACTCTCTGGAAACACCATATATTTT. The chain carries TRBV7-9 and TRBJ1-3; maybe TRBD1 (5 bases). This CDR3 is 15 amino acids long. Germline values: CDR1 SEHNR, CDR2 FQNEAQ (reference sequence). The germline V and J ends were trimmed by 9 bases and 0 bases, with 15 bases remaining between them.

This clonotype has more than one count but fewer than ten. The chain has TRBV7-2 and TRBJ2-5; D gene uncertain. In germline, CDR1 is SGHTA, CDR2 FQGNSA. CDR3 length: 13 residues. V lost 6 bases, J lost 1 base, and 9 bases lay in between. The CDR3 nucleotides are TGTGCCAGCAGGATGCGCACCCAAGAGACCCAGTACTTC. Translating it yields CASRMRTQETQYF.

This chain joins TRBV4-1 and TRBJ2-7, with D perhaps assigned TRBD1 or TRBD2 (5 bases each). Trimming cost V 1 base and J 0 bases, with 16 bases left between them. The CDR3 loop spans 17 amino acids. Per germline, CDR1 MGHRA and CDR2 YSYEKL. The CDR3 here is CASSQVGGDWSSYEQYF. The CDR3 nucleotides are TGCGCCAGCAGCCAAGTTGGGGGAGACTGGAGCTCCTACGAGCAGTACTTC.

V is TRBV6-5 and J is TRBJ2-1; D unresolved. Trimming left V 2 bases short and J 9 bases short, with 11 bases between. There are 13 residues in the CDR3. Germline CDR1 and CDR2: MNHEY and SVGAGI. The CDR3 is CASSYREYGEQFF. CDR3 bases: TGTGCCAGCAGTTACCGTGAATATGGTGAGCAGTTCTTC.

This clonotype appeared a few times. CDR3 sequence: CASSTTGGAYQPQHF. In DNA form, the CDR3 reads TGTGCCAGCAGCACGACAGGGGGCGCGTATCAGCCCCAGCATTTT. The chain recombines TRBV7-9 with TRBJ1-5, with 10 positions matching TRBD1. The CDR3 is made up of 15 amino acids. The trim removed 5 bases at V and 5 bases at J, leaving 6 bases unmatched. Germline V lookup: CDR1 SEHNR, CDR2 FQNEAQ (reference sequence).

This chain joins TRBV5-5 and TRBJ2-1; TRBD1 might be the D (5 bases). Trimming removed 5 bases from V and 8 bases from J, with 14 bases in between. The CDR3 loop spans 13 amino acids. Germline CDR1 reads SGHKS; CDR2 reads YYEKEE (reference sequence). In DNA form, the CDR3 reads TGTGCCAGCAGTCAAGCTGGACATGATGAGCAGTTCTTC. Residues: CASSQAGHDEQFF. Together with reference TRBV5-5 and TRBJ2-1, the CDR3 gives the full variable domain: DAGVTQSPTHLIKTRGQQVTLRCSPISGHKSVSWYQQVLGQGPQFIFQYYEKEERGRGNFPDRFSARQFPNYSSELNVNALLLGDSALYLCASSQAGHDEQFFGPGTRLTVL.

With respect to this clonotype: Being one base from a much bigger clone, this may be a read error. The CDR3 DNA follows: TGTGCCAGCAGTTGGGCAGGCACAGATACGCAGTATTTT. Translating it yields CASSWAGTDTQYF. The J gene is TRBJ2-3, the V gene TRBV12-3 or TRBV12-4; D unresolved. The CDR3 is 13 amino acids. With 4 bases removed from V and 1 base from J, the gap between germline ends came to 6 bases.

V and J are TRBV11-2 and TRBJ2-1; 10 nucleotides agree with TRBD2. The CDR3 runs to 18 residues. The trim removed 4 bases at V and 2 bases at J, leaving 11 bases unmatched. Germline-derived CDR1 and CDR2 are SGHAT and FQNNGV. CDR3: CASSSLILAGRAYNEQFF. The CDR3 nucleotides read TGTGCCAGCAGCTCGCTGATACTAGCGGGGAGGGCCTACAATGAGCAGTTCTTC.

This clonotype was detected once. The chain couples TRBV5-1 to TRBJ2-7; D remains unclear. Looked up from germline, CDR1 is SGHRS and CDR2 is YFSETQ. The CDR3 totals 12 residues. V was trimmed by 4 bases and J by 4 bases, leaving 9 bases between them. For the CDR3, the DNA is TGCGCCAGCAGCGAGTTCGGGTACGAGCAGTACTTC. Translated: CASSEFGYEQYF.

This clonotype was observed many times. The CDR3 coding sequence is TGTGCCAGCAGCGCAGGACTTCCCTACGAGCAGTACTTC. Its protein is CASSAGLPYEQYF. This rearrangement joins TRBV7-9 to TRBJ2-7, with D tentatively TRBD2 (5 bases). V shed 5 bases and J shed 2 bases, with 10 bases lying between them. CDR1 is SEHNR and CDR2 is FQNEAQ in the germline V gene (reference sequence). CDR3 length: 13 residues.

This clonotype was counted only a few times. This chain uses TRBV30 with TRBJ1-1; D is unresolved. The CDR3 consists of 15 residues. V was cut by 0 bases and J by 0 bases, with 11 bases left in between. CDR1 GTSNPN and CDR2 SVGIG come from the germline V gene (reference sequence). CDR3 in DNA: TGTGCCTGGAGTGTACTCGGCCACATGAACACTGAAGCTTTCTTT. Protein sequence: CAWSVLGHMNTEAFF.

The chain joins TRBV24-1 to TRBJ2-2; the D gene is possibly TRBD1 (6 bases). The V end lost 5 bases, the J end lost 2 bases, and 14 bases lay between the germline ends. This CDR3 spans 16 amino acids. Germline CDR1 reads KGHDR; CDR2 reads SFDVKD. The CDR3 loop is CATSADTGFNTGELFF. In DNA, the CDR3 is TGTGCCACCAGTGCGGATACAGGGTTCAACACCGGGGAGCTGTTTTTT.

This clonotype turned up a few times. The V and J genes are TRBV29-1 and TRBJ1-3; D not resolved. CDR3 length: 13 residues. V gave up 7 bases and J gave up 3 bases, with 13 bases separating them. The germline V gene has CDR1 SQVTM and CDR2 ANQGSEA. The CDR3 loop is CSAHSDIGNTIYF. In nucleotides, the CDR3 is TGCAGCGCCCATTCGGATATTGGAAACACCATATATTTT.

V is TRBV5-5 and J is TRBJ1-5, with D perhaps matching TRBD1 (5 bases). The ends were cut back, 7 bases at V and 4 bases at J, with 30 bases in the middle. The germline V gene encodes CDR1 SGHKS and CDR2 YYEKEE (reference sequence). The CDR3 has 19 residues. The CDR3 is CASLTTAAISPHRNQPQHF. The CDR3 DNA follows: TGTGCCAGCTTGACTACAGCGGCCATCTCCCCCCACAGGAATCAGCCCCAGCATTTT.

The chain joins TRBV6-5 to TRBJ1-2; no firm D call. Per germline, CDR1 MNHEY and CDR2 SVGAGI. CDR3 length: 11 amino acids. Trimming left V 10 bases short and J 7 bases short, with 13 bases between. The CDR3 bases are TGTGCCACTCAGGTCGGGTTTGGCTACACCTTC. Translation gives CATQVGFGYTF.

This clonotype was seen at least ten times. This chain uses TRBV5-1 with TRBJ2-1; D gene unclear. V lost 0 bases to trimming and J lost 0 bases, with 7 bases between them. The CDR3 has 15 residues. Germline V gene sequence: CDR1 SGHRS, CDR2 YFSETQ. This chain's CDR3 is CASSLGILSYNEQFF. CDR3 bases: TGCGCCAGCAGCTTGGGGATACTCTCCTACAATGAGCAGTTCTTC.

The CDR3 sequence is CSVALWGDRNTEAFF. The CDR3 coding sequence is TGCAGCGTTGCGTTGTGGGGGGACAGGAACACTGAAGCTTTCTTT. The J gene is TRBJ1-1, the V gene TRBV29-1; 7 bases match TRBD1. The CDR3 is made up of 15 amino acids. With V trimmed by 4 bases and J by 1 base, 9 bases remained unmatched. The V gene's germline CDR1 is SQVTM and CDR2 ANQGSEA.

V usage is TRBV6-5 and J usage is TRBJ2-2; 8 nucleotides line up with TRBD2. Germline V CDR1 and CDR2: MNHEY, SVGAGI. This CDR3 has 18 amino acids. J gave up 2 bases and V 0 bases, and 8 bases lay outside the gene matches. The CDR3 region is CASSYSVSGVGNTGELFF. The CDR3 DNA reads TGTGCCAGCAGTTACTCAGTTAGCGGGGTGGGAAACACCGGGGAGCTGTTTTTT.